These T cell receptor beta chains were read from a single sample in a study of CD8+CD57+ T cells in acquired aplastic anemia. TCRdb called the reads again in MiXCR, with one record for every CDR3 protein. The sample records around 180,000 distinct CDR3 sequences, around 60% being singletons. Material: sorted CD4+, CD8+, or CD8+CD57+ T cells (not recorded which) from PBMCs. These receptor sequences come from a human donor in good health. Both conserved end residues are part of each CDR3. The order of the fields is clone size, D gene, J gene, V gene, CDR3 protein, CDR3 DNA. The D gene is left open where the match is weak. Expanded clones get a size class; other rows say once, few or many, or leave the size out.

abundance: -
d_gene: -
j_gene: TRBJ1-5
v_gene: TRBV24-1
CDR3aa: CATSDEFSNQPQHF
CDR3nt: TGTGCCACCAGTGATGAGTTTAGCAATCAGCCCCAGCATTTT

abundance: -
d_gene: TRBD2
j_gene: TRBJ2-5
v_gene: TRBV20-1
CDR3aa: CSARDPAGRETQYF
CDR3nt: TGCAGTGCTAGAGATCCAGCGGGACGGGAGACCCAGTACTTC

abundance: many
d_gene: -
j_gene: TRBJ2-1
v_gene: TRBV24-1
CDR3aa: CATAGAASRHEQFF
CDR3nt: TGTGCCACCGCCGGGGCGGCATCACGGCATGAGCAGTTCTTC

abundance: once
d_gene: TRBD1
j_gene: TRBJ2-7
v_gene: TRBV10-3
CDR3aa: CAISPRQGAAYEQYF
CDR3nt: TGTGCCATCAGCCCCAGACAGGGGGCGGCCTACGAGCAGTACTTC

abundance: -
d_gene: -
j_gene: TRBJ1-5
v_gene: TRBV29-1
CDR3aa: CSVDMGSNQPQHF
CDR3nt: TGCAGCGTTGATATGGGTTCCAATCAGCCCCAGCATTTT

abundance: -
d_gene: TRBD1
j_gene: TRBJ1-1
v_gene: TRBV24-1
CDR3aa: CATSSGTGINTEAFF
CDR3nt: TGTGCCACAAGCTCCGGGACAGGGATTAACACTGAAGCTTTCTTT

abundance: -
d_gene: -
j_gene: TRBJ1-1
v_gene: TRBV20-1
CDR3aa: CSARVGGADTEAFF
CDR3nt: TGCAGTGCTAGAGTTGGGGGCGCTGACACTGAAGCTTTCTTT

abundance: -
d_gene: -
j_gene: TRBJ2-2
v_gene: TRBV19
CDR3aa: CASAGRSTGELFF
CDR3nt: TGTGCCAGTGCGGGACGTTCTACCGGGGAGCTGTTTTTT

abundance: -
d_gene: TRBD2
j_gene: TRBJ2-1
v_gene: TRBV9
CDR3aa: CASRPGTSGGNEQFF
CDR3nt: TGTGCCAGCAGGCCCGGGACTAGCGGCGGCAATGAGCAGTTCTTC

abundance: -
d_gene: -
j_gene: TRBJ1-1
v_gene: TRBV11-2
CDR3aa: CASSSRRAMNTEAFF
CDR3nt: TGTGCCAGCAGCTCCCGCAGGGCCATGAACACTGAAGCTTTCTTT

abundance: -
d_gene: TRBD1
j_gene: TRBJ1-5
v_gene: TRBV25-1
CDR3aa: CASRGTGSFEPQHF
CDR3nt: TGTGCCAGCAGGGGGACAGGGAGTTTCGAGCCCCAGCATTTT

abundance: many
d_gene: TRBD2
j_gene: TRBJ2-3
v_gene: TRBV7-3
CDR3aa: CASSLTGGDTQYF
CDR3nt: TGTGCCAGCAGCTTAACGGGGGGGGATACGCAGTATTTT

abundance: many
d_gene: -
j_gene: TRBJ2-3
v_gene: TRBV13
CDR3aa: CASSLEEGRTDTQYF
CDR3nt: TGTGCCAGCAGCTTAGAGGAGGGCCGGACAGATACGCAGTATTTT

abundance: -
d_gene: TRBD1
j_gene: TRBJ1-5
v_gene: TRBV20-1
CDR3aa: CSARGQGYGNQPQHF
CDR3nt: TGCAGTGCTAGAGGACAGGGGTATGGCAATCAGCCCCAGCATTTT

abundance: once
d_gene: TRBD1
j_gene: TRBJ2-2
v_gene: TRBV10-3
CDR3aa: CAISVGTGANTGELFF
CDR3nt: TGTGCCATCAGTGTTGGGACAGGGGCGAACACCGGGGAGCTGTTTTTT

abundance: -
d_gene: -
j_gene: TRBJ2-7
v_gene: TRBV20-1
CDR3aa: CSAREGAGEQYF
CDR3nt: TGCAGTGCTAGGGAGGGCGCGGGCGAGCAGTACTTC

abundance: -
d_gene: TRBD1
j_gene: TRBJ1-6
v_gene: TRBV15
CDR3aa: CATSSRQGARSPLHF
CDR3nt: TGTGCCACCAGCAGCCGACAGGGAGCCCGCTCACCCCTCCACTTT

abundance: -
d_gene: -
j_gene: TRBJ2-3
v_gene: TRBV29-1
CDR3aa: CSAGRGDTQYF
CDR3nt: TGCAGCGCCGGAAGGGGGGATACGCAGTATTTT

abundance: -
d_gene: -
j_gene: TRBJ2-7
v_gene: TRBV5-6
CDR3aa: CASSLDRDWGYEQYF
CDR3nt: TGTGCCAGCAGCTTGGACCGGGACTGGGGCTACGAGCAGTACTTC

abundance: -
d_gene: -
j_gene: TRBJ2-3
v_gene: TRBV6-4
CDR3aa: CASSETPEGATQYF
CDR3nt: TGTGCCAGCAGTGAGACTCCCGAAGGGGCTACGCAGTATTTT

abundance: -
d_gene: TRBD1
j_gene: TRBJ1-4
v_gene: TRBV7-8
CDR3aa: CASSYPDRGGSEKLFF
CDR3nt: TGTGCCAGCAGCTATCCGGACAGGGGGGGAAGTGAAAAACTGTTTTTT

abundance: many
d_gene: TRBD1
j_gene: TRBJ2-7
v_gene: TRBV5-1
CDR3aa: CASSEGTGGNEQYF
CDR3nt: TGCGCCAGCAGCGAAGGGACAGGGGGCAACGAGCAGTACTTC

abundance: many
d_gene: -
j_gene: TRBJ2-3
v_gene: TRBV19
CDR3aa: CASSMTTASTDTQYF
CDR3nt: TGTGCCAGTAGTATGACGACGGCTAGCACAGATACGCAGTATTTT

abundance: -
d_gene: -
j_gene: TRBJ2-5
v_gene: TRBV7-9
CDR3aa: CASSEIGSQETQYF
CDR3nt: TGTGCCAGCAGTGAAATTGGCTCCCAAGAGACCCAGTACTTC